This T cell receptor beta chain was obtained from a study of response to subunit inactivated influenza vaccine. A single record per CDR3 protein comes from TCRdb applying MiXCR to the RT-PCR reads. The sample shows 150,000 or so distinct CDR3 sequences, approximately 11% of them seen only once. General study results and limits: The authors suggested that every seasonal influenza vaccination recruits few new T cells.

Notes on this clonotype: Antigen: not known.

Sequencing was performed on non-naive T cells sorted from PBMCs, taken about 40 days after vaccination. This receptor was identified in a man aged 50-59 years who received an inactivated influenza vaccine.

The CDR3, as DNA: TGCAGTGCTAGAGATGCCGGGAGAAGCTCCTACGAGCAGTACTTC. Protein: CSARDAGRSSYEQYF. This chain joins TRBV20-1 and TRBJ2-7, with a weak D call TRBD2 (6 bases). Trimming pared 0 bases from V and 0 bases from J, leaving 12 bases between. Germline CDR1 and CDR2: DFQATT and SNEGSKA (reference sequence). There are 15 residues in the CDR3.